One sample yielded the 5 T cell receptor beta chains listed below, sequenced in a study of T cell changes during pregnancy in multiple sclerosis. TCRdb's copy holds only in-frame clones and misses some; the assay was immunoSEQ multiplex PCR. Of tens of thousands of clones listed, approximately 90% were seen once; the top ten hold more than 0.45%. The sample here was CD4+ T cells from peripheral blood mononuclear cells, taken in the first trimester of pregnancy. The receptors were sampled from a female donor in good health, enrolled as a control in a pregnancy study.

The sample holds a few counts of this clone. This chain's CDR3 is CASRPGGGSSGANVLTF. The CDR3, as DNA: TGTGCCAGTAGACCCGGTGGAGGGAGCTCTGGGGCCAACGTCCTGACTTTC. The chain links TRBV19 to TRBJ2-6, with D possibly being TRBD2 (6 bases). In germline, CDR1 is LNHDA, CDR2 SQIVND (reference sequence). V was pared by 6 bases and J by 0 bases, with 15 bases between. CDR3 length: 17 amino acids.

The CDR3 reads CASSPTGNTEAFF. The CDR3 DNA is TGTGCCAGCTCACCGACGGGGAACACTGAAGCTTTCTTT. This chain uses TRBV18 with TRBJ1-1; D gene unclear. Trimming removed 3 bases at V and 1 base at J, with 6 bases between. The germline gives CDR1 KGHSH, CDR2 LQKENI. The length of the CDR3 is 13 residues.

The chain joins TRBV18 to TRBJ2-4, with 7 bases that match TRBD1. V lost 4 bases, J lost 5 bases, and 8 bases stayed unmatched. The CDR3 loop spans 15 amino acids. Germline V gene data show CDR1 as KGHSH and CDR2 as LQKENI. DNA for the CDR3: TGTGCCAGCTCACTCCCCCCCGGGACAGAAAACATTCAGTACTTC. Protein product: CASSLPPGTENIQYF.

The rearrangement uses TRBV6-4 and TRBJ2-1; 7 nucleotides match TRBD1. This CDR3 has 13 residues. V was pared by 5 bases and J by 8 bases, with 6 bases of the junction left unmatched. Germline V lookup: CDR1 MRHNA, CDR2 SNTAGT. The CDR3: CASSRQGGYEQFF. As DNA, the CDR3 is TGTGCCAGCAGTCGACAGGGCGGGTATGAGCAGTTCTTC.

V and J are TRBV6-6 and TRBJ2-1; D possibly corresponds to TRBD1 (6 bases). CDR1 is MNHNY and CDR2 is SVGAGI in the germline V gene (reference sequence). CDR3 size: 16 residues. The V end was cut by 5 bases, the J end by 5 bases, with 19 bases between. The CDR3 nucleotides read TGTGCCAGCAGTCACAGACAGGATGGTGGGAACAATGAGCAGTTCTTC. Translated: CASSHRQDGGNNEQFF.